The sequence of this TCR beta chain was determined in a study of cytomegalovirus exposure and HLA in healthy donors. The overall study: Among about 400 genotyped donors, around 81% fell in the Caucasian-associated ancestry cluster. Points from the study as a whole: Later analysis identified about 18,000 TCR beta sequences associated with HLA alleles, using a false discovery rate threshold of 0.05. Data from an earlier analysis indicated that most TCR beta V segments were productive either about 87% or about 30% of the time. In a later analysis, TCR beta V- and J-gene trimming was associated with a missense DCLRE1C variant.

Looked up from germline, CDR1 is SQVTM and CDR2 is ANQGSEA. The CDR3 covers 13 residues. V dropped 4 bases and J dropped 3 bases, with 9 bases sitting between them. Comment on this clone: Antigen: not known.

The PCR was carried out with 60 Vbeta primers and 13 Jbeta primers. Clones were read by immunoSEQ multiplex PCR, and TCRdb kept only the in-frame ones, dropping some. The data hold 150,000 to 200,000 clones, with roughly 80% observed a single time. The gene calls are TRBV29-1 and TRBJ1-4, with no clear D. Sequenced material: PBMCs. This sequence was found in a human donor in good health. The CDR3 here is CSVVTGSNEKLFF. As DNA, the CDR3 is TGCAGCGTTGTGACCGGGTCTAATGAAAAACTGTTTTTT.